Each of the 30 T cell receptor beta chains below was sequenced from the same sample in a study of T cell clonality in common variable immunodeficiency (dated by TCRdb to 2014 to 2015). The library was prepared using the immunoSEQ multiplex PCR assay. TCRdb took this table from immuneACCESS and kept in-frame rearrangements with V and J called. Such tables lack part of the clones; where checked against another copy, unresolved V genes explain under half of the gap, and the rest is unexplained. The table notes about 34,000 clones here, none of them singletons. Of the sample, roughly 3.2% falls within the top ten clones. Sequenced material: peripheral blood mononuclear cells. The receptor set was obtained from a person aged 18-70 years in good health.

Concerning this clone itself: The CDR3 goes on 3 residues after the read ends, and that part is filled in from the germline J gene. V gene TRBV2 combines with J gene TRBJ1-1, with no clear D. CDR1 SNHLY and CDR2 FYNNEI come from the germline V gene. The CDR3 is made up of 17 amino acids. CDR3 sequence reads: CASSKDTLRPSLLEAFF. The sequenced CDR3 bases are TGTGCCAGCAGCAAAGACACCTTACGGCCATCGCTTCTCGAA.

This clone was recorded many times. The CDR3 extends 3 residues past the end of the read, so its final part is completed from the germline J gene. The chain has TRBV19 and TRBJ1-5; 9 nucleotides align to TRBD1. The CDR3 is made up of 17 amino acids. Per germline, CDR1 LNHDA and CDR2 SQIVND (reference sequence). V lost 2 bases and J lost 4; bases outside the gene matches: 9. CDR3 sequence: CASSIHRDRVPNQPQHF. The CDR3 bases that were read are TGTGCCAGTAGTATACACCGGGACAGGGTCCCTAATCAGCCC.

This clone showed up many times. The read halts 3 residues ahead of the CDR3 end, with the missing end drawn from the germline J gene. The rearrangement joins TRBV5-4 to TRBJ2-1; D might be TRBD2 (5 bases). V lost 0 bases and J 0 bases, leaving 10 bases between the germline ends. From germline, CDR1 is SGHNT and CDR2 YYREEE (reference sequence). The CDR3 runs to 16 residues. The CDR3 bases that were read are TGTGCCAGCAGCTTGGTAGCGCCTACCTCCTACAATGAG. This encodes CASSLVAPTSYNE. The whole CDR3 is CASSLVAPTSYNEQFF.

This clone has at least ten counts. The CDR3 here is CSATGQGFEKLFF. The sequenced CDR3 bases are TGCAGTGCTACGGGACAGGGTTTTGAAAAA. The rearrangement uses TRBV20-1 and TRBJ1-4, with 9 nucleotides matching TRBD1. Read coverage stops 3 residues before the CDR3 terminus; the germline J gene supplies the remainder. This CDR3 region has 13 residues. V gave up 4 bases and J gave up 7 bases; unmatched junction bases: 4. The germline CDR1 and CDR2 sequences are DFQATT and SNEGSKA (reference sequence).

This clone has at least ten counts. The missing CDR3 end, 3 residues past where the read stops, is filled in from the germline J gene. The chain combines TRBV5-8 with TRBJ1-3; D gene unclear. V lost 0 bases, J lost 0 bases, and 7 bases lay in between. Germline loops: CDR1 SGHTS, CDR2 YDEGEE. The CDR3 loop spans 15 amino acids. The CDR3 sequence is CASSLGASSGNTIYF. The sequenced part of the CDR3 DNA is TGTGCCAGCAGCTTGGGAGCGAGCTCTGGAAACACC.

This clone showed up just a few times. The read terminates 3 residues ahead of where the CDR3 ends, so the germline J gene completes it. This rearrangement joins TRBV10-2 to TRBJ2-1, with D possibly being TRBD2 (6 bases). The V end lost 3 bases, the J end lost 2 bases, and 8 bases lay between the germline ends. This CDR3 has 14 amino acids. CDR1 WSHSY and CDR2 SAAADI come from the germline V gene. The DNA read from the CDR3 is TGCGCCAGCAGTGAAGGCGGGACCTACAATGAG. Amino acid sequence: CASSEGGTYNE. The whole CDR3 is CASSEGGTYNEQFF.

In its sample, this clone was seen many times. Read coverage stops 3 residues before the CDR3 terminus; the germline J gene supplies the remainder. The chain has TRBV5-4 and TRBJ1-1, with TRBD1 matching 7 bases. The CDR3 extends over 14 amino acids. V was clipped by 4 bases and J by 5 bases; unmatched bases: 8. Germline V gives CDR1 SGHNT, CDR2 YYREEE (reference sequence). CDR3 protein: CASSLQGSGTEAFF. Partial CDR3 DNA: TGTGCCAGCAGCCTACAGGGGAGTGGAACTGAA.

This clone came up many times. The read falls 3 residues short of the CDR3 end, and the missing part is taken from the germline J gene. This chain joins TRBV20-1 and TRBJ1-1; a possible D gene is TRBD1 (5 bases). The length of the CDR3 is 14 residues. V shed 3 bases and J shed 5 bases, with 16 bases lying between them. Germline V lookup: CDR1 DFQATT, CDR2 SNEGSKA (reference sequence). CDR3 bases read: TGCAGTGCTAGTTCTAGGCAGGGTGGGACTGAA. This translates into CSASSRQGGTE. The whole CDR3 protein reads CSASSRQGGTEAFF.

In this sample, this clone turned up many times. The observed sequence ends 3 residues before the CDR3 terminus, with the missing tail filled in from the germline J gene. The chain links TRBV6-1 to TRBJ2-5; the match to TRBD2 covers 13 bases. J was trimmed by 5 bases and V by 4 bases; bases with no gene match: 4. CDR3 length equals 15 residues. The germline gives CDR1 MNHNS, CDR2 SASEGT. The CDR3 sequence: CASSVLAGGHETQYF. The sequenced part of the CDR3 DNA is TGTGCCAGCAGTGTACTAGCGGGAGGGCACGAGACC.

This clone was detected ten times or more. The sequenced fragment ends 3 residues before the CDR3 boundary, so the rest is inferred from the germline J gene. Other DNA sequences within the sample encode an identical CDR3. The V gene is TRBV30, the J gene TRBJ1-2; perhaps TRBD1 as D (6 bases). The germline V gene encodes CDR1 GTSNPN and CDR2 SVGIG (reference sequence). This CDR3 spans 12 amino acids. The CDR3 region is CAWSVGGGGYTF. Partial CDR3 DNA: TGTGCCTGGAGTGTAGGGGGAGGCGGC.

This clone was picked up a small number of times. The sequence runs out 3 residues before the end of the CDR3; the remainder is reconstructed from the germline J gene. The chain joins TRBV18 to TRBJ1-5; 7 bases match TRBD1. The CDR3 runs to 14 residues. The V gene end was trimmed by 5 bases and the J gene end by 4 bases; junction bases not matched to a gene: 5. Germline CDR1 KGHSH, CDR2 LQKENI. Partial CDR3 DNA: TGTGCCAGCTCATTCGACAGGGCGAATCAGCCC. Translating gives CASSFDRANQP. The whole CDR3 sequence reads CASSFDRANQPQHF.

This clone was seen ten or more times. The read ends 3 residues early relative to the CDR3; the germline J gene fills the gap. This chain uses TRBV5-1 with TRBJ1-2; D is ambiguous. Germline CDR1 reads SGHRS; CDR2 reads YFSETQ. This CDR3 region has 12 residues. CDR3 in amino acids: CASSAGNGGYTF. CDR3 DNA (partial): TGCGCCAGCAGTGCGGGGAACGGAGGC.

This clone has a count of ten or more. The read halts 3 residues ahead of the CDR3 end, with the missing end drawn from the germline J gene. The chain has TRBV20-1 and TRBJ2-5; 10 nucleotides agree with TRBD2. CDR3 length: 15 residues. The J segment lost 4 bases and the V segment lost 4 bases, leaving 9 bases of the junction unmatched. CDR1 is DFQATT and CDR2 is SNEGSKA in the germline V gene (reference sequence). The CDR3 bases that were read are TGCAGTGCTAATTCCGGGACTAGCGTAGTAGAGACC. Amino acids: CSANSGTSVVET. The full CDR3 sequence reads CSANSGTSVVETQYF.

This clone was counted many times. The read ends 3 residues before the CDR3 terminus; that terminus is restored from the germline J gene. The chain links TRBV30 to TRBJ1-1; 9 bases are shared with TRBD1. The trim removed 4 bases at V and 0 bases at J, leaving 3 bases unmatched. The CDR3 is 14 amino acids. CDR1 and CDR2 (germline): GTSNPN, SVGIG (reference sequence). The CDR3 bases that were read are TGTGCCTGGATGGGGGACAGGGTGAACACTGAA. Its translation is CAWMGDRVNTE. The entire CDR3 is CAWMGDRVNTEAFF.

There are many counts of this clone. The DNA read from the CDR3 is TGTGCCAGCAGCCCCCGGGGAGGGAATCAGCCC. It encodes CASSPRGGNQP. The whole CDR3 sequence is CASSPRGGNQPQHF. The chain uses TRBV28 and TRBJ1-5; D gene uncertain. The read finishes 3 residues shy of the CDR3 end, and the germline J gene is used to complete it. Trimming cost V 6 bases and J 4 bases, with 13 bases left between them. From germline, CDR1 is MDHEN and CDR2 SYDVKM. The CDR3 contains 14 residues.

This clone was counted ten times or more. Read data end 3 residues before the CDR3 end; the end is taken from the germline J gene. The chain recombines TRBV13 with TRBJ2-2; D tentatively reads TRBD1 or TRBD2 (5 bases each). Trimming removed 5 bases at V and 6 bases at J, with 22 bases between. The CDR3 runs 17 residues. Germline CDR1 is PRHDT and CDR2 is FYEKMQ (reference sequence). Partial CDR3 DNA: TGTGCCAGCAGCCGACGACTCGGACCCCGAGGGGCCGGGGAG. Protein sequence: CASSRRLGPRGAGE. The complete CDR3 reads CASSRRLGPRGAGELFF.

This clone was observed many times. The observed sequence ends 3 residues before the CDR3 terminus, with the missing tail filled in from the germline J gene. V gene TRBV5-5 combines with J gene TRBJ2-7, with TRBD1 matching over 7 bases. Germline trimming cut 0 bases from V and 4 bases from J; bases unmatched to any gene: 4. Germline V gives CDR1 SGHKS, CDR2 YYEKEE (reference sequence). The CDR3 length is 14 residues. CDR3 DNA, as far as it was read: TGTGCCAGCAGCTTGGGACAGGGATTATACGAG. It specifies CASSLGQGLYE. The whole CDR3 protein reads CASSLGQGLYEQYF.

This clone has a count of ten or more. The read ends 3 residues early relative to the CDR3; the germline J gene fills the gap. The rearrangement links TRBV6-1 to TRBJ2-5; perhaps TRBD2 as D (7 bases). The CDR3 sequence is 15 residues long. The V end was cut by 2 bases, the J end by 5 bases, with 15 bases between. Germline V gene lookup returns CDR1 MNHNS and CDR2 SASEGT. Here the CDR3 reads CASSEWGGLGETQYF. The CDR3 DNA, read in part, is TGTGCCAGCAGTGAATGGGGGGGGCTAGGGGAGACC.

This clone has a count of ten or more. The sequenced fragment ends 3 residues before the CDR3 boundary, so the rest is inferred from the germline J gene. The chain combines TRBV5-4 with TRBJ1-1; no clear D gene. The V end was cut by 0 bases, the J end by 0 bases, with 12 bases between. Germline V gives CDR1 SGHNT, CDR2 YYREEE (reference sequence). CDR3 size: 16 residues. CDR3 in amino acids: CASSLVTNTMNTEAFF. The sequenced CDR3 bases are TGTGCCAGCAGCTTGGTTACAAATACTATGAACACTGAA.

The sample holds many counts of this clone. With the read ending 3 residues before the CDR3 end, the germline J gene is used to fill in that end. The J gene is TRBJ2-4, the V gene TRBV7-6; TRBD1 aligns across 10 bases. Germline loops: CDR1 SGHVS, CDR2 FNYEAQ. This CDR3 has 14 residues. Trimming removed 5 bases from V and 7 bases from J; junction bases left unmatched: 5. The CDR3 reads CASSPRTGGNIQYF. The CDR3 bases that were read are TGTGCCAGCAGCCCCAGGACAGGGGGGAACATT.

This clone was counted many times. CDR3 DNA, as far as it was read: TGTGCCAGCAGTCTCTACCCCGGACTAGCGGGAGCGGATGAG. Residues: CASSLYPGLAGADE. The CDR3 as a whole reads CASSLYPGLAGADEQFF. The rearrangement links TRBV28 to TRBJ2-1, with TRBD2 matching over 13 bases. The read comes to an end 3 residues before the CDR3 does, leaving the germline J gene to fill in the end. Germline CDR1 MDHEN, CDR2 SYDVKM. This CDR3 spans 17 amino acids. V shed 5 bases, J shed 8 bases, and the junction held 12 bases outside the gene matches.

This clone was seen repeatedly, ten times or more. The read gets to within 3 residues of the CDR3 end, and the germline J gene fills in the rest. The V call is TRBV5-4, the J call TRBJ1-5; D remains ambiguous. The CDR3 covers 14 residues. CDR1 and CDR2 from the germline V gene are SGHNT and YYREEE (reference sequence). V was shortened by 2 bases and J by 1 base, with 7 bases between the two germline ends. This CDR3 is CASSLAGSNQPQHF. Incomplete CDR3 DNA: TGTGCCAGCAGCTTAGCGGGGAGCAATCAGCCC. The whole variable domain, filled in from reference TRBV5-4 and TRBJ1-5, reads ETGVTQSPTHLIKTRGQQVTLRCSSQSGHNTVSWYQQALGQGPQFIFQYYREEENGRGNFPPRFSGLQFPNYSSELNVNALELDDSALYLCASSLAGSNQPQHFGDGTRLSIL.

This clone appeared many times. From the germline J gene comes the end of the CDR3, since the read stops 3 residues before it. The chain is built from TRBV14 and TRBJ2-3, with D possibly being TRBD2 (7 bases). Looked up from germline, CDR1 is SGHDN and CDR2 is FVKESK. CDR3 length: 14 amino acids. Trimming removed 8 bases from V and 5 bases from J, with 17 bases in between. CDR3 in amino acids: CASGEGGGRDTQYF. Partial CDR3 DNA: TGTGCCAGCGGAGAAGGGGGGGGGCGAGATACG.

This clone was seen at least ten times. The missing CDR3 end, 3 residues past where the read stops, is filled in from the germline J gene. The genes are TRBV5-1 and TRBJ1-6, with a weak D call TRBD1 (6 bases). Germline-derived CDR1 and CDR2 are SGHRS and YFSETQ. V gave up 1 base and J gave up 6 bases, with 14 bases separating them. The length of the CDR3 is 16 residues. CDR3 loop: CASSLSPGTTNSPLHF. The CDR3 DNA, read in part, is TGCGCCAGCAGCTTGAGCCCCGGGACAACTAATTCACCC.

This clone has ten or more counts. The read ends 3 residues early relative to the CDR3; the germline J gene fills the gap. V gene TRBV5-1 combines with J gene TRBJ1-6; 10 nucleotides match TRBD1. The CDR3 length is 18 residues. Looked up from germline, CDR1 is SGHRS and CDR2 is YFSETQ. V gave up 5 bases and J gave up 6 bases; unmatched junction bases: 14. CDR3 amino acids: CASRETGGVRGINSPLHF. CDR3 DNA, as far as it was read: TGCGCCAGCAGGGAGACAGGGGGCGTTCGGGGCATTAATTCACCC.

This clone has ten or more counts. The missing CDR3 end, 3 residues past where the read stops, is filled in from the germline J gene. The rearrangement joins TRBV19 to TRBJ1-1; 8 bases line up with TRBD1. The CDR3 length is 14 residues. Germline lookup yields CDR1 LNHDA and CDR2 SQIVND (reference sequence). The junction had 8 bases not matched to a gene; V was cut back by 8 bases and J by 3 bases. The sequenced CDR3 bases are TGTGCCAGTGCTGGACAGGGTTCCGACACTGAA. It translates to CASAGQGSDTE. The full CDR3 reads CASAGQGSDTEAFF.

This clone was observed at least ten times. The CDR3 loop is CASSPDRVYNEQFF. The sequenced part of the CDR3 DNA is TGTGCCAGCTCACCTGACAGGGTCTACAATGAG. The chain has TRBV18 and TRBJ2-1; 7 bases match TRBD1. The DNA ends 3 residues before the CDR3 does, and the rest of the CDR3 is filled in from the germline J gene. Trimming at V came to 3 bases and at J to 3 bases, leaving 2 bases not matched to a gene. There are 14 residues in the CDR3. Germline loops: CDR1 KGHSH, CDR2 LQKENI.

This clone was picked up many times. From the germline J gene comes the end of the CDR3, since the read stops 3 residues before it. The rearrangement links TRBV2 to TRBJ2-1; D may be TRBD2 (5 bases). CDR1 and CDR2 (germline): SNHLY, FYNNEI. The CDR3 runs to 14 residues. V lost 10 bases and J lost 5, with 18 bases in between. CDR3 bases read: TGTGCCACCAGCGGAGCCAGGTCCAACAATGAG. The encoded protein is CATSGARSNNE. The whole CDR3 region reads CATSGARSNNEQFF.

This clone has ten or more counts. The observed sequence ends 3 residues before the CDR3 terminus, with the missing tail filled in from the germline J gene. V and J are TRBV11-2 and TRBJ2-6; no reliable D call. V gave up 6 bases and J gave up 3 bases, with 9 bases separating them. The CDR3 has 14 residues. CDR1 and CDR2 from the germline V gene are SGHAT and FQNNGV. The CDR3 DNA, read in part, is TGTGCCAGCAGGCTTAGTATTGGGGCCAACGTC. It encodes CASRLSIGANV. The CDR3 as a whole reads CASRLSIGANVLTF.

This clone was seen at least ten times. The CDR3 end is not reached by the read, which stops 3 residues before it; the germline J gene fills it in. The chain is built from TRBV19 and TRBJ2-2, with D perhaps TRBD2 (5 bases). The CDR3 loop spans 12 amino acids. The V gene lost 10 bases and the J gene lost 5 bases, with 11 bases spanning the gap. CDR1 and CDR2 from the germline V gene are LNHDA and SQIVND (reference sequence). The CDR3 DNA, read in part, is TGTGCCACGAGAGAGGGTACCGGGGAG. Translating gives CATREGTGE. The CDR3, in full, reads CATREGTGELFF.